What follows describes a single T cell receptor beta chain. This sample was taken from a study of blood T cell repertoires in COVID-19. Overall study: From the United States, Italy and Spain came samples of acute and convalescent COVID-19. PBMCs, B-cell-depleted T cells, or T cells provided the cDNA or gDNA that made up the material.

In the original analysis: Cell counts per sample came from amplifying reference gene primers. Profiled with immunoSEQ multiplex PCR; TCRdb holds only in-frame clones, not every one. The DNA gave D and trimming, while V, J and clone size come from that table. The data hold about 120,000 clones, with approximately 80% observed a single time. CDR3 size: 13 residues. Germline V lookup: CDR1 MNHNY, CDR2 SVGAGI (reference sequence). The V end lost 0 bases, the J end lost 6 bases, and 8 bases lay between the germline ends. Material: peripheral blood. The gene calls are TRBV6-6 and TRBJ1-2; D gene ambiguous. The source of this sequence is a human donor in a cohort sampled during active COVID-19. For the CDR3, the DNA is TGTGCCAGCAGTTACTCCGGGAAGAATGGCTACACCTTC. The encoded protein is CASSYSGKNGYTF.